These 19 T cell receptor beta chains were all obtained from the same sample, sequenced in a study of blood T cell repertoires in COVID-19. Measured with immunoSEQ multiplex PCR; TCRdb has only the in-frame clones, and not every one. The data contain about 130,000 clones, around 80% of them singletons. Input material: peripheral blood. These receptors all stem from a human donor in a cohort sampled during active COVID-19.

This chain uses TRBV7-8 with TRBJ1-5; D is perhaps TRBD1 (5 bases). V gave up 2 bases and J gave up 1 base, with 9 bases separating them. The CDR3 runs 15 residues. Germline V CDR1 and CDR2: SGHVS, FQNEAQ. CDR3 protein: CASSLWGESNQPQHF. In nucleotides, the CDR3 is TGTGCCAGCAGCTTATGGGGGGAGAGCAATCAGCCCCAGCATTTT.

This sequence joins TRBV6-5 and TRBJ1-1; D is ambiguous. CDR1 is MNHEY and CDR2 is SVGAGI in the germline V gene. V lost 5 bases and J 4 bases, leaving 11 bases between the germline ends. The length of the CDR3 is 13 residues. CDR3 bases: TGTGCCAGCAGTCATACACGAACCACTGAAGCTTTCTTT. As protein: CASSHTRTTEAFF.

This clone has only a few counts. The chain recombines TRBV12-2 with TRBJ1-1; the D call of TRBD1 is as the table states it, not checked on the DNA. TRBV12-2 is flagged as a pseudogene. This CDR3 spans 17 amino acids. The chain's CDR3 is CASRLVRNRTYNTEAFF. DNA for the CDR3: TGTGCAAGTCGCTTAGTCAGAAACAGGACCTATAACACTGAAGCTTTCTTT.

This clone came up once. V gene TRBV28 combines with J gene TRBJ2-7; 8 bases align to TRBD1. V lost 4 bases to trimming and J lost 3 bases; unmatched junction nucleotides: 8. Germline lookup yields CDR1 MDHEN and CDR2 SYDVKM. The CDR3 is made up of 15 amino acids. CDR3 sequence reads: CASSYRDRIIYEQYF. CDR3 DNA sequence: TGTGCCAGCAGTTACCGGGACAGGATTATCTACGAGCAGTACTTC.

Here the CDR3 reads CASSLRGPVQETQYF. The CDR3 nucleotides read TGTGCCAGCAGCTTAAGGGGGCCAGTCCAAGAGACCCAGTACTTC. This chain links TRBV5-5 with TRBJ2-5, with 7 bases matching TRBD1. The CDR3 is 15 amino acids. Germline CDR1 is SGHKS and CDR2 is YYEKEE (reference sequence). V gave up 2 bases and J gave up 1 base; unmatched junction bases: 5.

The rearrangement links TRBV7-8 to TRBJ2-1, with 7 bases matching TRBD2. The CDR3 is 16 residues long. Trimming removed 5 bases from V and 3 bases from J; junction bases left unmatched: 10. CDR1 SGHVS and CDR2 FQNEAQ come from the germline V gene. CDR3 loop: CASSPRPGLGYNEQFF. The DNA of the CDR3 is TGTGCCAGCAGCCCCCGCCCCGGACTAGGCTACAATGAGCAGTTCTTC.

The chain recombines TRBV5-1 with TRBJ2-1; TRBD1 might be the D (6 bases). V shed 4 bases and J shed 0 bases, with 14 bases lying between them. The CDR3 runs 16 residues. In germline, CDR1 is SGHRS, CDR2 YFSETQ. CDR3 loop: CASSALQGSSYNEQFF. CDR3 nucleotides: TGCGCCAGCAGCGCCTTACAGGGAAGCTCCTACAATGAGCAGTTCTTC.

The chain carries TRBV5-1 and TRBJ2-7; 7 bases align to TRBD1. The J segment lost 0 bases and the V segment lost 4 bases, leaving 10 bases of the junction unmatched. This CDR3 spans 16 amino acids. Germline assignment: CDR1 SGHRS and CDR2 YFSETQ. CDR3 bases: TGCGCCAGCAGCCCCCTACCGGGACAGAGCTCCTACGAGCAGTACTTC. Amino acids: CASSPLPGQSSYEQYF.

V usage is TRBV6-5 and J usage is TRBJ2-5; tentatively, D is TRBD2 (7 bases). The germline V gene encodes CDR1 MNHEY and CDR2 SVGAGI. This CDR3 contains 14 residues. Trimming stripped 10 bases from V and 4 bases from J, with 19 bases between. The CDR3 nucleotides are TGTGCCACCAGCTGGGGGGGGGCTGGAGAGACCCAGTACTTC. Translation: CATSWGGAGETQYF.

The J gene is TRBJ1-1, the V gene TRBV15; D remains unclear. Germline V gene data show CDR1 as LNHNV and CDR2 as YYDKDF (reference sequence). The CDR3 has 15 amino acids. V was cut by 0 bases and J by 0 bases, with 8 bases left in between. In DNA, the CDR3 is TGTGCCACCAGCAGAGATCGGGAGGTGAACACTGAAGCTTTCTTT. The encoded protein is CATSRDREVNTEAFF.

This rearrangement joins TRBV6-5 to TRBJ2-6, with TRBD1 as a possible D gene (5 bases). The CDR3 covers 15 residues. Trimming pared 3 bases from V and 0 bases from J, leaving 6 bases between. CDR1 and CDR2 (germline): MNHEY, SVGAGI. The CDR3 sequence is CASSYGASGANVLTF. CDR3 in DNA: TGTGCCAGCAGTTATGGGGCCTCTGGGGCCAACGTCCTGACTTTC.

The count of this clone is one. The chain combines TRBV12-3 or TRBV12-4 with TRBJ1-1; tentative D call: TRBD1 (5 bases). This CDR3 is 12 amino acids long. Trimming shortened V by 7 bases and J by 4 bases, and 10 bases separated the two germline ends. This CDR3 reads CASKGLGTEAFF. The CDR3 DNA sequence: TGTGCCAGCAAGGGGCTGGGCACTGAAGCTTTCTTT.

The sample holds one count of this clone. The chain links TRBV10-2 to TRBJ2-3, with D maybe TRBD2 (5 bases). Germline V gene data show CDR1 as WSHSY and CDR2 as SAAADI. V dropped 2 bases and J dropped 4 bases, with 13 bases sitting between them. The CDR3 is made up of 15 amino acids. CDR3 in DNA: TGCGCCAGCAGTGAGGAAAGGGAGTTGGCAGATACGCAGTATTTT. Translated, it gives CASSEERELADTQYF.

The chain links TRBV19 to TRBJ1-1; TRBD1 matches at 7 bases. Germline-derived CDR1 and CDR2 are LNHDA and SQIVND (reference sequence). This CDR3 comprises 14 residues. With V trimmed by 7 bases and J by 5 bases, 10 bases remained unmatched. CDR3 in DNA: TGTGCCAGTACCCTTCGCGGGACAGAAACTGAAGCTTTCTTT. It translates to CASTLRGTETEAFF.

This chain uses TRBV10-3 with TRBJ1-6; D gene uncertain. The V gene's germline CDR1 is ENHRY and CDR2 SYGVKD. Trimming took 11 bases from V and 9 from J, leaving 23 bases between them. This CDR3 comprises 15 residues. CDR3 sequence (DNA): TGTGCCTCAATGCGGGCCACCCCCGGGAGTTCACCCCTCCACTTT. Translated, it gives CASMRATPGSSPLHF.

CDR3 DNA sequence: TGCGCCAGCAGCTTTACTAGCTCTGGGGCCAACGTCCTGACTTTC. Its protein is CASSFTSSGANVLTF. The J gene is TRBJ2-6, the V gene TRBV5-1; D may be TRBD2 (5 bases). Germline V gene sequence: CDR1 SGHRS, CDR2 YFSETQ. V was clipped by 2 bases and J by 0 bases, with 6 bases between them. The CDR3 length is 15 residues.

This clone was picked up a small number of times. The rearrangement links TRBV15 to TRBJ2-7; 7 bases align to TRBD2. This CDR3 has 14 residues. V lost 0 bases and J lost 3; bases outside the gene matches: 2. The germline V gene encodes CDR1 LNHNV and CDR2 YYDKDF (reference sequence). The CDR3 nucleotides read TGTGCCACCAGCAGAGATACGGGGGGCTACGAGCAGTACTTC. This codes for CATSRDTGGYEQYF.

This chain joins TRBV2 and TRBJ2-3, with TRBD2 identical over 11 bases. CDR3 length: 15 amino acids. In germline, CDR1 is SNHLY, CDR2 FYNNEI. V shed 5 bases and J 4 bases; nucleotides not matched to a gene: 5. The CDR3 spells CASSLAGGLADTQYF. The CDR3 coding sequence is TGTGCCAGCAGTCTAGCGGGGGGACTCGCAGATACGCAGTATTTT.

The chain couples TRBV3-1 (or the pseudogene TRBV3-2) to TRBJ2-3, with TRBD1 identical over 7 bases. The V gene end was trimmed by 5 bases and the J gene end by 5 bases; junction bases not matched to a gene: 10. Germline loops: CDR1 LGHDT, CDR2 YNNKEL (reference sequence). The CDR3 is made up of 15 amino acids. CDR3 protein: CASSGHRGMKDTQYF. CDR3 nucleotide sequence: TGTGCCAGCAGCGGACACAGGGGAATGAAAGATACGCAGTATTTT.